The entry below gives a single T cell receptor beta chain sequence along with its context. Its antigen is not known. Produced via immunoSEQ multiplex PCR; TCRdb's table is partial and in-frame only. The sample has approximately 79,000 clones, 75% to 90% seen once. The germline CDR1 and CDR2 sequences are SGHVS and FQNEAQ. V lost 4 bases and J lost 5; bases outside the gene matches: 4. The CDR3 length is 15 residues. The data stem from a study of PD-L1 blockade in urothelial cancer. Overall study: The authors examined blood 3 weeks (second dose) and 6 weeks after treatment start. Each blood sample yielded a median of approximately 140,000 T cells.

Study conclusions and caveats: When measured at 3 weeks, tumor-associated blood clones expanded more in durable-benefit patients.

This receptor was taken from a woman in her seventies with urothelial cancer. The sample in question was PBMCs, obtained around atezolizumab (anti-PD-L1) treatment. The chain uses TRBV7-8 and TRBJ1-4; 10 nucleotides agree with TRBD1. CDR3 sequence (DNA): TGTGCCAGCAGCTCCGGACAGGGGGAGAATGAAAAACTGTTTTTT. Its translation is CASSSGQGENEKLFF.